This entry concerns a single TCR beta chain. Different DNA sequences within this sample yield the same CDR3. The record originates from a study of blood T cell repertoires in COVID-19. Background on the study: Sites in the United States, Italy and Spain provided acute and convalescent COVID-19 samples.

The CDR3 is 12 amino acids. V shed 4 bases and J shed 4 bases, with 7 bases lying between them. From germline, CDR1 is SGHRS and CDR2 YFSETQ. Assay used: immunoSEQ multiplex PCR; TCRdb lists only in-frame clones, some missing. The sample yields over 70,000 clones, 65% to 85% seen once. The sequence derives from a human donor in a cohort sampled during active COVID-19. The V gene is TRBV5-1, the J gene TRBJ2-3; D perhaps matches TRBD2 (5 bases). Sequencing used peripheral blood. The CDR3: CASSLGADTQYF. The CDR3 bases are TGCGCCAGCAGCCTCGGGGCAGATACGCAGTATTTT.